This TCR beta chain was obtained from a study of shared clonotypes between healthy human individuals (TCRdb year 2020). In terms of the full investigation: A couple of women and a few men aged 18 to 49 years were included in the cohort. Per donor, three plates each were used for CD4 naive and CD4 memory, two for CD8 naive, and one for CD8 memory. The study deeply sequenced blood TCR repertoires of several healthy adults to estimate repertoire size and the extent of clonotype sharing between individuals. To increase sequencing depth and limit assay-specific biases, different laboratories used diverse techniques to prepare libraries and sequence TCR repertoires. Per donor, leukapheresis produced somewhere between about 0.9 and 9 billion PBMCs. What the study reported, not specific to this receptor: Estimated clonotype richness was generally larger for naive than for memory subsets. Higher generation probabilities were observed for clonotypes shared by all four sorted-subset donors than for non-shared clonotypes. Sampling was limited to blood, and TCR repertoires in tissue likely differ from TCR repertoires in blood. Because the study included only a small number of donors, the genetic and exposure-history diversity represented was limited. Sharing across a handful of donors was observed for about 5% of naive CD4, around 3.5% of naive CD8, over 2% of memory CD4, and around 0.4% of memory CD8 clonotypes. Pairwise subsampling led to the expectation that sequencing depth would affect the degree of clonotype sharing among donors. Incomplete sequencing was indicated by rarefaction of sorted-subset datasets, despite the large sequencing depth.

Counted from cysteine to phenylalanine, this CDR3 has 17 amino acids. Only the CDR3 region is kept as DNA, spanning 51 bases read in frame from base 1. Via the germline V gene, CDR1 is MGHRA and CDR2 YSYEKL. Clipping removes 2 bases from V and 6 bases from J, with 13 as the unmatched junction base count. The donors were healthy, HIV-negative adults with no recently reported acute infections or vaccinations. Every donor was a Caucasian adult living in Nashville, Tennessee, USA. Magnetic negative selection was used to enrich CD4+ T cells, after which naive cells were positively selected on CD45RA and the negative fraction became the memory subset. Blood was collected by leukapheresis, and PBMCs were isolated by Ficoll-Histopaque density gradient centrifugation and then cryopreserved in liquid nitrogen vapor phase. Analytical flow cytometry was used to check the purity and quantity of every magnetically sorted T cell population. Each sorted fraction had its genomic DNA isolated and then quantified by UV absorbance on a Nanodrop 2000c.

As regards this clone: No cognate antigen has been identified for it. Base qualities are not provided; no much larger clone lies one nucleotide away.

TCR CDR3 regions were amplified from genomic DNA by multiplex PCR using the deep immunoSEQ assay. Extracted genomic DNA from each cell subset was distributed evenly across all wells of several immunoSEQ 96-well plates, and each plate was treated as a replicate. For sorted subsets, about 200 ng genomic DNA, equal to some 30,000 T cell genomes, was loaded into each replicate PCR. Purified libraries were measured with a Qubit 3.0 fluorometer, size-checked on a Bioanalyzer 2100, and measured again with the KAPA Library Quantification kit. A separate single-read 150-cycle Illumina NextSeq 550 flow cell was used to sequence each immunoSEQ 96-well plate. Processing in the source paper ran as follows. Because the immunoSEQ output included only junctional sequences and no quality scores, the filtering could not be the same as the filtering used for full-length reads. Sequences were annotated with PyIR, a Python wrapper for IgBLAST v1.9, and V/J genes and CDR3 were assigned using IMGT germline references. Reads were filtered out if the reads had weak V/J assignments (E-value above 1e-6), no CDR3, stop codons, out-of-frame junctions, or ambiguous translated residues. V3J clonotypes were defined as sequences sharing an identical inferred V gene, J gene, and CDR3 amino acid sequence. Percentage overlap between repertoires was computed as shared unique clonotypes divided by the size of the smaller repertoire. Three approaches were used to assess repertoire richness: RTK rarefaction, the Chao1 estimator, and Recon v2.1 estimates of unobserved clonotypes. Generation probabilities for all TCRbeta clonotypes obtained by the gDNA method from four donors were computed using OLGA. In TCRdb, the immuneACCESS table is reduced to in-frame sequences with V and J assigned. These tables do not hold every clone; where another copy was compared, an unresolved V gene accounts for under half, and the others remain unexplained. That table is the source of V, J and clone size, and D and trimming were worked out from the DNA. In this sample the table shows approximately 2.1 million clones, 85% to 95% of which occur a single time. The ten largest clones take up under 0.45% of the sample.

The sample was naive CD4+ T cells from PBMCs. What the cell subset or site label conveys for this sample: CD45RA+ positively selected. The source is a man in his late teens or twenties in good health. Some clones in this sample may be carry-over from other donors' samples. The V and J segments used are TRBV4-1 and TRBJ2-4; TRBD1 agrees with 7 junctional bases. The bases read TGCGCCAGCAGCCAACCAATTACAGGGGTTTTGGGAAACATTCAGTACTTC. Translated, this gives CASSQPITGVLGNIQYF.